The clone carrying this T cell receptor (beta chain) has just a few counts. What it recognizes is unknown. Germline assignment: CDR1 MNHNS and CDR2 SASEGT. This CDR3 contains 11 residues. V shed 8 bases and J shed 1 base, with 5 bases lying between them. This specimen belongs to a study of blood T cells in healthy people across ages. A second about 7 to 12 cycle PCR used barcoded and J-beta primers. Each CDR3 protein is one row after TCRdb ran MiXCR on the 5' RACE reads. The table shows 1.5 million to 2 million distinct CDR3 sequences, with roughly 43% occurring only once. General observations from the study: Long-lived donors carried more naive CD4+ cells and greater diversity than aged donors. While age rose, TCR beta diversity per million T cells dropped in a roughly linear way.

The sample comprised blood. The clonotype originates from a human donor in good health. The chain joins TRBV6-1 to TRBJ1-1; D is undetermined. Written as DNA, the CDR3 is TGTGCCAGCCCGGGGAACACTGAAGCTTTCTTT. Encoded protein: CASPGNTEAFF.